Below are 27 T cell receptor beta chains sequenced from a single sample in a study of response to subunit inactivated influenza vaccine. MiXCR, applied by TCRdb to the RT-PCR reads, yields one record per CDR3 protein. This table holds a few hundred thousand distinct CDR3 sequences, approximately 10% found once. These records were also assigned to another study, of T cells expressing NK-cell markers. That work contributes: The TCR beta cDNA came from 5'RACE template switching with UMIs.

Sample: PBMCs from blood, taken on the day of vaccination. These receptors were collected from a man aged 45 to 65 who received an inactivated influenza vaccine.

This clonotype was counted many times. The gene calls are TRBV11-2 and TRBJ2-7; a possible D gene is TRBD1 (6 bases). The CDR3 spans 15 residues. V was trimmed by 1 base and J by 2 bases, leaving 12 bases between them. The V gene's germline CDR1 is SGHAT and CDR2 FQNNGV. The DNA of the CDR3 is TGTGCCAGCAGCTTAGTTGGCAGGGGAACCTACGAGCAGTACTTC. Translated, it gives CASSLVGRGTYEQYF. Based on the CDR3 plus reference TRBV11-2 and TRBJ2-7, the full variable domain is EAGVAQSPRYKIIEKRQSVAFWCNPISGHATLYWYQQILGQGPKLLIQFQNNGVVDDSQLPKDRFSAERLKGVDSTLKIQPAKLEDSAVYLCASSLVGRGTYEQYFGPGTRLTVT.

The rearrangement links TRBV24-1 to TRBJ2-1; either TRBD1 or TRBD2 may fit D (5 bases each). CDR1 is KGHDR, CDR2 SFDVKD, per germline. Trimming took 2 bases from V and 8 from J, leaving 12 bases between them. This CDR3 comprises 14 residues. This CDR3 reads CATSDSPLGDEQFF. CDR3 coding DNA: TGTGCCACCAGTGATTCACCCTTGGGGGATGAGCAGTTCTTC.

The chain has TRBV7-3 and TRBJ2-2, with TRBD1 identical over 10 bases. After removal of 4 bases from V and 3 bases from J, the junction contained 2 bases not matched to a gene. The germline CDR1 and CDR2 sequences are SGHTA and FQGTGA. The CDR3 spans 15 residues. The CDR3 bases are TGTGCCAGCAGCTCGGGGACAGGGGACACCGGGGAGCTGTTTTTT. Protein: CASSSGTGDTGELFF.

This clonotype came up a few times. CDR3: CASSYTGRGMGEQYF. CDR3 nucleotide sequence: TGTGCCAGCAGTTACACTGGGAGGGGAATGGGCGAGCAGTACTTC. This sequence joins TRBV6-5 and TRBJ2-7; TRBD2 agrees at 7 bases. This CDR3 has 15 residues. The junction had 10 bases not matched to a gene; V was cut back by 2 bases and J by 6 bases. From germline, CDR1 is MNHEY and CDR2 SVGAGI.

As regards this clonotype: A much more abundant neighbour one base away suggests this may be a read error. This chain uses TRBV5-1 with TRBJ2-2; D is undetermined. Germline values: CDR1 SGHRS, CDR2 YFSETQ. The CDR3 contains 13 residues. CDR3 amino acids: CAGSLERTGELFF. DNA of the CDR3: TGCGCCGGCAGCCTTGAGAGGACCGGGGAGCTGTTTTTT.

The rearrangement links TRBV10-3 to TRBJ1-5, with 9 bases lining up with TRBD1. Germline V gene sequence: CDR1 ENHRY, CDR2 SYGVKD. The CDR3 loop spans 15 amino acids. The ends lost 5 bases at V and 5 bases at J; junction bases unmatched: 7. CDR3 region: CAISTGTGSDQPQHF. The CDR3 DNA follows: TGTGCCATCAGTACCGGGACAGGGTCCGATCAGCCCCAGCATTTT.

This clonotype was seen repeatedly, ten times or more. The rearrangement joins TRBV7-2 to TRBJ1-6, with no clear D. The CDR3 has 13 amino acids. V lost 5 bases and J lost 4, with 6 bases in between. CDR1 is SGHTA, CDR2 FQGNSA, per germline. CDR3: CASSHDYNSPLHF. Written as DNA, the CDR3 is TGTGCCAGCAGCCACGATTATAATTCACCCCTCCACTTT.

This clonotype appeared a few times. The CDR3 here is CASSYSDREPLHF. For the CDR3, the DNA is TGTGCCAGCAGTTACTCTGACAGGGAACCCCTCCACTTT. V and J are TRBV6-6 and TRBJ1-6, with 7 bases identical to TRBD1. With V trimmed by 0 bases and J by 12 bases, 2 bases remained unmatched. This CDR3 has 13 amino acids. CDR1 and CDR2 from the germline V gene are MNHNY and SVGAGI (reference sequence).

The sample holds a few counts of this clonotype. The genes are TRBV7-2 and TRBJ2-7; D may be TRBD1 (5 bases). The CDR3 runs 14 residues. Germline CDR1 reads SGHTA; CDR2 reads FQGNSA. Trimming shortened V by 5 bases and J by 2 bases, and 13 bases separated the two germline ends. Here the CDR3 DNA reads TGTGCCAGCAGCCAGCTAGGACAAACCTACGAGCAGTACTTC. Amino acids: CASSQLGQTYEQYF. Based on the CDR3 plus reference TRBV7-2 and TRBJ2-7, the full variable domain is GAGVSQSPSNKVTEKGKDVELRCDPISGHTALYWYRQSLGQGLEFLIYFQGNSAPDKSGLPSDRFSAERTGGSVSTLTIQRTQQEDSAVYLCASSQLGQTYEQYFGPGTRLTVT.

The rearrangement uses TRBV9 and TRBJ2-2, with a weak D call TRBD1 (8 bases). This CDR3 has 15 residues. V dropped 3 bases and J dropped 6 bases, with 15 bases sitting between them. Germline V gene lookup returns CDR1 SGDLS and CDR2 YYNGEE. CDR3 nucleotide sequence: TGTGCCAGCAGCGCTGGACAGGGAGGGGCCGGGGAGCTGTTTTTT. It codes for CASSAGQGGAGELFF. The full variable domain, completed using reference TRBV9 and TRBJ2-2, is DSGVTQTPKHLITATGQRVTLRCSPRSGDLSVYWYQQSLDQGLQFLIQYYNGEERAKGNILERFSAQQFPDLHSELNLSSLELGDSALYFCASSAGQGGAGELFFGEGSRLTVL.

This clonotype was picked up a small number of times. This chain connects TRBV28 to TRBJ2-1; D is possibly TRBD1 or TRBD2 (6 bases each). This CDR3 contains 14 residues. CDR1 MDHEN and CDR2 SYDVKM come from the germline V gene. Trimming stripped 10 bases from V and 8 bases from J, with 21 bases between. The CDR3 reads CAIKVGGGSYEQFF. The CDR3 DNA is TGTGCCATCAAAGTGGGGGGCGGCAGTTATGAGCAGTTCTTC.

The V call is TRBV4-2, the J call TRBJ1-2; a possible D gene is TRBD1 (6 bases). CDR3 length: 16 amino acids. The V gene's germline CDR1 is LGHNA and CDR2 YNFKEQ. Trimming took 1 base from V and 3 from J, leaving 15 bases between them. The CDR3, as DNA: TGTGCCAGCAGCCAAGGGGGGCTGAGGGAGGACTATGGCTACACCTTC. It specifies CASSQGGLREDYGYTF.

V usage is TRBV29-1 and J usage is TRBJ1-1; possible D gene TRBD1, 5 bases. Germline values: CDR1 SQVTM, CDR2 ANQGSEA. The V end lost 2 bases, the J end lost 0 bases, and 13 bases lay between the germline ends. The CDR3 has 15 amino acids. The CDR3 coding sequence is TGCAGCGTTGAATCCCAAGGGGCGGTGAACACTGAAGCTTTCTTT. It encodes CSVESQGAVNTEAFF.

As DNA, the CDR3 is TGCAGCGGGGGGGAAGCGGGCGGTCGTACGCAGTATTTT. Protein sequence: CSGGEAGGRTQYF. The V and J genes are TRBV29-1 and TRBJ2-3, with a possible D match to TRBD2 (6 bases). The V gene lost 7 bases and the J gene lost 8 bases, with 19 bases spanning the gap. Germline lookup yields CDR1 SQVTM and CDR2 ANQGSEA. The CDR3 sequence is 13 residues long.

This clonotype was observed a handful of times. This rearrangement joins TRBV5-1 to TRBJ2-7; possibly TRBD2 for D (6 bases). With 6 bases removed from V and 2 bases from J, the gap between germline ends came to 12 bases. Germline V gives CDR1 SGHRS, CDR2 YFSETQ. There are 13 residues in the CDR3. CDR3 nucleotides: TGCGCCAGCAAAGCCTCGGGGGCCTACGAGCAGTACTTC. Protein product: CASKASGAYEQYF.

A note on this clonotype: The junction differs from germline at one of its ends, possibly a read error. The chain employs TRBV7-9 and TRBJ2-7; no definite D call. CDR3 length: 11 residues. Germline-derived CDR1 and CDR2 are SEHNR and FQNEAQ (reference sequence). The CDR3 coding sequence is TGTGCCAGCAGCTTAGACCGACGCGTGGACTTC. This sequence encodes CASSLDRRVDF.

This clonotype was recorded a few times. The gene calls are TRBV4-3 and TRBJ1-5; D gene ambiguous. The germline V gene has CDR1 LGHNA and CDR2 YSLEER. V was clipped by 0 bases and J by 0 bases, with 9 bases between them. The CDR3 totals 16 residues. The chain's CDR3 is CASSQEHSYSNQPQHF. The DNA for the CDR3 is TGCGCCAGCAGCCAAGAGCATTCCTATAGCAATCAGCCCCAGCATTTT.

The chain joins TRBV9 to TRBJ1-1; D gene ambiguous. This CDR3 is built from 14 residues. Germline CDR1 reads SGDLS; CDR2 reads YYNGEE. The V end lost 4 bases, the J end lost 11 bases, and 21 bases lay between the germline ends. CDR3 nucleotide sequence: TGTGCCAGCAGCTCACATCATGGGAGACAATCGGCTTTCTTT. This encodes CASSSHHGRQSAFF.

A few counts support this clonotype. This chain connects TRBV20-1 to TRBJ2-3, with 8 bases lining up with TRBD2. V lost 3 bases and J lost 0; bases outside the gene matches: 11. Germline CDR1 DFQATT, CDR2 SNEGSKA (reference sequence). The CDR3 spans 17 residues. The CDR3 region has the DNA TGCAGTGCTAGTTGGGCGGGGGGCATTGGAAGCACAGATACGCAGTATTTT. This sequence encodes CSASWAGGIGSTDTQYF.

This clonotype was seen at least ten times. The V gene is TRBV3-1, the J gene TRBJ1-2, with a weak D call TRBD1 (6 bases). The CDR3 contains 14 residues. V shed 4 bases and J shed 2 bases, with 11 bases lying between them. Germline-derived CDR1 and CDR2 are LGHDT and YNNKEL (reference sequence). This CDR3 is CASSPETGNYGYTF. In DNA form, the CDR3 reads TGTGCCAGCAGCCCGGAGACAGGCAACTATGGCTACACCTTC.

The V call is TRBV25-1, the J call TRBJ2-1; 8 nucleotides align to TRBD1. CDR3 length: 15 amino acids. The J segment lost 8 bases and the V segment lost 0 bases, leaving 6 bases of the junction unmatched. Germline CDR1 and CDR2: MGHDK and SYGVNS. The CDR3 loop is CASSEYRVTGDEQFF. CDR3 DNA: TGTGCCAGCAGTGAATATCGGGTGACAGGGGATGAGCAGTTCTTC.

This chain uses TRBV5-1 with TRBJ2-7, with D possibly matching TRBD1 (5 bases). The CDR3 contains 13 residues. The germline V gene has CDR1 SGHRS and CDR2 YFSETQ. Trimming took off 3 bases at V and 3 bases at J, with 10 bases between the two ends. The DNA for the CDR3 is TGCGCCAGCAGCTCGGACACCGGCTACGAGCAGTACTTC. Residues: CASSSDTGYEQYF.

This chain uses TRBV9 with TRBJ2-5; 7 bases agree with TRBD2. V dropped 2 bases and J dropped 4; count of bases not matched to a gene: 14. Germline CDR1 and CDR2: SGDLS and YYNGEE. The CDR3 is 17 residues long. The CDR3, as DNA: TGTGCCAGCAGCGTGAGGGGACTACCAAACGCGGGAGAGACCCAGTACTTC. Translating it yields CASSVRGLPNAGETQYF. The whole variable domain, remainder taken from reference TRBV9 and TRBJ2-5, is DSGVTQTPKHLITATGQRVTLRCSPRSGDLSVYWYQQSLDQGLQFLIQYYNGEERAKGNILERFSAQQFPDLHSELNLSSLELGDSALYFCASSVRGLPNAGETQYFGPGTRLLVL.

Only a few counts were recorded for this clonotype. The chain links TRBV3-1 to TRBJ2-1; tentative D call: TRBD1 (6 bases). The V and J ends lost 2 bases and 10 bases respectively, with 12 bases between them. Germline V gene sequence: CDR1 LGHDT, CDR2 YNNKEL (reference sequence). The CDR3 contains 13 residues. The CDR3 nucleotides read TGTGCCAGCAGCCAATACCCGACAGGCGAGCAGTTCTTC. Amino acids: CASSQYPTGEQFF.

The chain uses TRBV7-9 and TRBJ2-1; TRBD1 agrees at 7 bases. J was trimmed by 8 bases and V by 1 base; bases with no gene match: 8. The germline CDR1 and CDR2 sequences are SEHNR and FQNEAQ (reference sequence). This CDR3 is built from 15 residues. CDR3 residues: CASSLEGGAWDEQFF. The CDR3 coding sequence is TGTGCCAGCAGCTTAGAAGGGGGCGCGTGGGATGAGCAGTTCTTC. The full variable domain, rest sourced from reference TRBV7-9 and TRBJ2-1, is DTGVSQNPRHKITKRGQNVTFRCDPISEHNRLYWYRQTLGQGPEFLTYFQNEAQLEKSRLLSDRFSAERPKGSFSTLEIQRTEQGDSAMYLCASSLEGGAWDEQFFGPGTRLTVL.

This clonotype has only a few counts. The chain carries TRBV10-3 and TRBJ2-3; TRBD2 matches at 11 bases. Germline V CDR1 and CDR2: ENHRY, SYGVKD. Trimming took 8 bases from V and 2 from J; bases not matched to a gene: 12. CDR3 length: 17 residues. CDR3 DNA sequence: TGTGCCATCGGGGGCGGCGGGACTAGCGGAACCACAGATACGCAGTATTTT. This encodes CAIGGGGTSGTTDTQYF.

This clonotype was counted many times. The rearrangement uses TRBV24-1 and TRBJ2-4; D gene uncertain. The V gene lost 0 bases and the J gene lost 8 bases, with 10 bases spanning the gap. Germline V gene sequence: CDR1 KGHDR, CDR2 SFDVKD. The CDR3 covers 14 residues. CDR3 residues: CATSDLKDRDIQYF. DNA for the CDR3: TGTGCCACCAGTGATTTGAAAGATAGGGACATTCAGTACTTC.